Listed below are T cell receptor beta chains from one sample, sequenced in a study of shared clonotypes between healthy human individuals. Clones were read by immunoSEQ multiplex PCR, and TCRdb kept only the in-frame ones, dropping some. The data show hundreds of thousands of clones, about 95% seen once. The sequencing sample was made of naive CD8+ T cells sorted from blood. The receptors originated from a woman in her 30s in good health. Each CDR3 is given with its conserved first and last residue. A D gene is named only where the DNA matches it firmly. The size of a clone is reported for some rows only, either as once, few or many, or as a class for expanded clones.

len: 19
v_gene: TRBV28
j_gene: TRBJ2-1
d_gene: TRBD2
abundance: once
CDR3aa: CASSPNLLRAGGSYNEQFF
CDR3nt: TGTGCCAGCAGTCCGAACCTTCTAAGAGCGGGAGGCTCCTACAATGAGCAGTTCTTC

len: 16
v_gene: TRBV28
j_gene: TRBJ2-3
d_gene: .
abundance: .
CDR3aa: CASGREAVLFTDTQYF
CDR3nt: TGTGCCAGCGGTAGGGAGGCAGTACTGTTCACAGATACGCAGTATTTT

len: 17
v_gene: TRBV6-4
j_gene: TRBJ2-1
d_gene: .
abundance: .
CDR3aa: CASSDSSGASRQHEQFF
CDR3nt: TGTGCCAGCAGTGACTCTTCAGGGGCTAGCCGACAGCATGAGCAGTTCTTC

len: 10
v_gene: TRBV2
j_gene: TRBJ2-7
d_gene: .
abundance: .
CDR3aa: CASRGNEQYF
CDR3nt: TGTGCCAGCAGAGGGAACGAGCAGTACTTC

len: 11
v_gene: TRBV30
j_gene: TRBJ2-7
d_gene: .
abundance: few
CDR3aa: CAWSTAYEQYF
CDR3nt: TGTGCCTGGAGTACAGCCTACGAGCAGTACTTC

len: 15
v_gene: TRBV28
j_gene: TRBJ1-6
d_gene: .
abundance: .
CDR3aa: CASSLTGLYNSPLHF
CDR3nt: TGTGCCAGCAGTTTAACAGGACTGTATAATTCACCCCTCCACTTT

len: 16
v_gene: TRBV5-6
j_gene: TRBJ2-5
d_gene: TRBD1
abundance: .
CDR3aa: CASSKDRGMSQETQYF
CDR3nt: TGTGCCAGCAGCAAAGACAGGGGGATGTCCCAAGAGACCCAGTACTTC

len: 13
v_gene: TRBV5-4
j_gene: TRBJ2-7
d_gene: TRBD1
abundance: few
CDR3aa: CASSVDRGHEQYF
CDR3nt: TGTGCCAGCAGCGTAGACAGGGGTCACGAGCAGTACTTC

len: 15
v_gene: TRBV2
j_gene: TRBJ2-7
d_gene: TRBD2
abundance: .
CDR3aa: CASRGGLASNYEQYF
CDR3nt: TGTGCCAGCAGGGGGGGACTAGCGAGTAACTACGAGCAGTACTTC

len: 11
v_gene: TRBV2
j_gene: TRBJ2-4
d_gene: .
abundance: .
CDR3aa: CASLTGAIQYF
CDR3nt: TGTGCCAGCCTGACAGGAGCCATTCAGTACTTC

len: 11
v_gene: TRBV6-1
j_gene: TRBJ1-5
d_gene: .
abundance: .
CDR3aa: CASSEAQLQHF
CDR3nt: TGTGCCAGCAGTGAAGCCCAGCTCCAGCATTTT

len: 14
v_gene: TRBV14
j_gene: TRBJ2-7
d_gene: .
abundance: .
CDR3aa: CASSQDGWAYEQYF
CDR3nt: TGTGCCAGCAGCCAAGACGGGTGGGCCTACGAGCAGTACTTC

len: 20
v_gene: TRBV28
j_gene: TRBJ2-3
d_gene: .
abundance: .
CDR3aa: CASSSSTSGRPKSSTDTQYF
CDR3nt: .

len: 12
v_gene: TRBV29-1
j_gene: TRBJ2-7
d_gene: .
abundance: .
CDR3aa: CSGVGGSYEQYF
CDR3nt: TGCAGCGGGGTCGGTGGGTCCTACGAGCAGTACTTC

len: 15
v_gene: TRBV28
j_gene: TRBJ2-1
d_gene: TRBD2
abundance: .
CDR3aa: CASSQGLGYSNEQFF
CDR3nt: TGTGCCAGCAGTCAGGGACTAGGGTACAGCAATGAGCAGTTCTTC

len: 18
v_gene: TRBV9
j_gene: TRBJ1-1
d_gene: TRBD1
abundance: .
CDR3aa: CASSWADRPGGMNTEAFF
CDR3nt: TGTGCCAGCAGCTGGGCGGACAGGCCAGGAGGCATGAACACTGAAGCTTTCTTT

len: 14
v_gene: TRBV7-9
j_gene: TRBJ2-5
d_gene: TRBD1
abundance: .
CDR3aa: CASSSWTGEETQYF
CDR3nt: TGTGCCAGCAGCTCCTGGACAGGGGAAGAGACCCAGTACTTC

len: 15
v_gene: TRBV5-6
j_gene: TRBJ1-2
d_gene: .
abundance: .
CDR3aa: CASSLVGDAGYGYTF
CDR3nt: TGTGCCAGCAGCTTGGTCGGGGACGCGGGCTATGGCTACACCTTC

len: 12
v_gene: TRBV5-6
j_gene: TRBJ1-2
d_gene: .
abundance: .
CDR3aa: CASSAGAYGYTF
CDR3nt: TGTGCCAGCAGCGCAGGGGCCTATGGCTACACCTTC

len: 18
v_gene: TRBV7-9
j_gene: TRBJ1-4
d_gene: TRBD1
abundance: .
CDR3aa: CASRNTGGDGLNNEKLFF
CDR3nt: TGTGCCAGCAGGAACACAGGGGGCGACGGCCTGAATAATGAAAAACTGTTTTTT

len: 14
v_gene: TRBV9
j_gene: TRBJ2-7
d_gene: TRBD1
abundance: .
CDR3aa: CASSVGQGASEQYF
CDR3nt: TGTGCCAGCAGCGTAGGACAGGGGGCAAGCGAGCAGTACTTC

len: 14
v_gene: TRBV5-1
j_gene: TRBJ2-3
d_gene: .
abundance: .
CDR3aa: CASSLEGHTDTQYF
CDR3nt: TGCGCCAGCAGCTTGGAGGGCCACACAGATACGCAGTATTTT

len: 14
v_gene: TRBV27
j_gene: TRBJ1-1
d_gene: .
abundance: once
CDR3aa: CASSLRTANTEAFF
CDR3nt: TGTGCCAGCAGTTTACGGACAGCAAACACTGAAGCTTTCTTT

len: 18
v_gene: TRBV5-1
j_gene: TRBJ1-5
d_gene: TRBD1
abundance: .
CDR3aa: CATPKNAQGEGFNQPQHF
CDR3nt: TGCGCCACCCCAAAAAATGCCCAGGGGGAAGGTTTCAATCAGCCCCAGCATTTT

len: 12
v_gene: TRBV5-1
j_gene: TRBJ1-3
d_gene: .
abundance: .
CDR3aa: CASSPRGNTIYF
CDR3nt: TGCGCCAGCAGCCCCCGTGGAAACACCATATATTTT

len: 12
v_gene: TRBV2
j_gene: TRBJ2-7
d_gene: .
abundance: .
CDR3aa: CASSRDSYEQYF
CDR3nt: TGTGCCAGCAGCCGGGACTCCTACGAGCAGTACTTC

len: 17
v_gene: TRBV5-1
j_gene: TRBJ2-3
d_gene: TRBD2
abundance: .
CDR3aa: CASSPGTSGSYTDTQYF
CDR3nt: TGCGCCAGCAGCCCGGGGACTAGCGGGAGCTACACAGATACGCAGTATTTT

len: 18
v_gene: TRBV2
j_gene: TRBJ2-1
d_gene: TRBD2
abundance: .
CDR3aa: CASSEASASGREYNEQFF
CDR3nt: TGTGCCAGCAGTGAAGCATCCGCTAGCGGGAGGGAATACAATGAGCAGTTCTTC

len: 17
v_gene: TRBV30
j_gene: TRBJ2-7
d_gene: .
abundance: .
CDR3aa: CAWSKIGAGRFTYEQYF
CDR3nt: TGTGCCTGGAGTAAGATAGGGGCAGGCCGTTTTACCTACGAGCAGTACTTC

len: 15
v_gene: TRBV7-6
j_gene: TRBJ2-1
d_gene: TRBD2
abundance: once
CDR3aa: CASSLGLAGPNEQFF
CDR3nt: TGTGCCAGCAGCTTAGGACTAGCGGGACCAAATGAGCAGTTCTTC

len: 15
v_gene: TRBV11-2
j_gene: TRBJ2-2
d_gene: TRBD2
abundance: once
CDR3aa: CASSFRRELAGELFF
CDR3nt: TGTGCCAGCAGCTTTCGGCGGGAGCTCGCCGGGGAGCTGTTTTTT

len: 16
v_gene: TRBV5-6
j_gene: TRBJ2-2
d_gene: .
abundance: .
CDR3aa: CASSLGKGPYTGELFF
CDR3nt: TGTGCCAGCAGCTTGGGAAAAGGACCGTACACCGGGGAGCTGTTTTTT

len: 12
v_gene: TRBV27
j_gene: TRBJ2-5
d_gene: .
abundance: .
CDR3aa: CASSFSGETQYF
CDR3nt: TGTGCCAGCAGTTTCTCTGGAGAGACCCAGTACTTC

len: 13
v_gene: TRBV5-6
j_gene: TRBJ1-2
d_gene: .
abundance: .
CDR3aa: CASSLDRVYGYTF
CDR3nt: TGTGCCAGCAGCTTGGACAGAGTGTATGGCTACACCTTC

len: 20
v_gene: TRBV21-1
j_gene: TRBJ2-7
d_gene: .
abundance: .
CDR3aa: CASSPPRVGTGFLPTWEQYF
CDR3nt: TGTGCCAGCAGCCCCCCCCGGGTGGGGACAGGGTTTCTCCCTACGTGGGAGCAGTACTTC

len: 16
v_gene: TRBV7-9
j_gene: TRBJ1-5
d_gene: .
abundance: once
CDR3aa: CASSSDRDIVNQPQHF
CDR3nt: TGTGCCAGCAGCTCCGACCGGGACATAGTGAATCAGCCCCAGCATTTT

len: 14
v_gene: TRBV9
j_gene: TRBJ2-3
d_gene: TRBD2
abundance: .
CDR3aa: CASSLSGIADTQYF
CDR3nt: TGTGCCAGCAGCCTCAGCGGGATTGCGGATACGCAGTATTTT

len: 15
v_gene: TRBV19
j_gene: TRBJ2-7
d_gene: TRBD1
abundance: .
CDR3aa: CASSITGTGGGEQYF
CDR3nt: TGTGCCAGTAGTATTACCGGGACAGGGGGAGGCGAGCAGTACTTC

len: 13
v_gene: TRBV11-3
j_gene: TRBJ2-7
d_gene: .
abundance: .
CDR3aa: CASSLSHSDEQYF
CDR3nt: TGTGCCAGCAGCTTATCCCATTCCGACGAGCAGTACTTC

len: 15
v_gene: TRBV27
j_gene: TRBJ1-1
d_gene: .
abundance: .
CDR3aa: CASSLWGQGNTEAFF
CDR3nt: TGTGCCAGCAGTTTGTGGGGGCAGGGGAACACTGAAGCTTTCTTT

len: 14
v_gene: TRBV29-1
j_gene: TRBJ2-7
d_gene: TRBD2
abundance: .
CDR3aa: CSVVTRTSGYEQYF
CDR3nt: TGCAGCGTTGTGACGCGGACTAGCGGCTACGAGCAGTACTTC

len: 15
v_gene: TRBV28
j_gene: TRBJ2-7
d_gene: TRBD1
abundance: .
CDR3aa: CASSFATGGGYEQYF
CDR3nt: TGTGCCAGCAGTTTTGCGACAGGGGGGGGCTACGAGCAGTACTTC

len: 11
v_gene: TRBV6-1
j_gene: TRBJ2-7
d_gene: .
abundance: .
CDR3aa: CASRDIYEQYF
CDR3nt: TGTGCCAGCAGGGATATCTACGAGCAGTACTTC

len: 14
v_gene: TRBV7-2
j_gene: TRBJ2-3
d_gene: .
abundance: .
CDR3aa: CASSLAGLTDTQYF
CDR3nt: TGTGCCAGCAGCTTAGCGGGACTCACAGATACGCAGTATTTT

len: 16
v_gene: TRBV7-8
j_gene: TRBJ2-1
d_gene: TRBD2
abundance: .
CDR3aa: CASSLGLAGVWNEQFF
CDR3nt: TGTGCCAGCAGCTTAGGACTAGCGGGAGTTTGGAATGAGCAGTTCTTC

len: 14
v_gene: TRBV10-1
j_gene: TRBJ2-7
d_gene: .
abundance: .
CDR3aa: CASSDDSAFYEQYF
CDR3nt: TGCGCCAGCAGTGATGATTCGGCTTTCTACGAGCAGTACTTC

len: 18
v_gene: TRBV7-9
j_gene: TRBJ1-2
d_gene: TRBD1
abundance: .
CDR3aa: CASSPLFPGTDTNYGYTF
CDR3nt: TGTGCCAGCAGCCCCCTTTTTCCCGGGACAGATACTAACTATGGCTACACCTTC

len: 12
v_gene: TRBV10-1
j_gene: TRBJ2-3
d_gene: .
abundance: .
CDR3aa: CASSDHGDTQYF
CDR3nt: TGCGCCAGCAGTGACCACGGAGATACGCAGTATTTT

len: 13
v_gene: TRBV13
j_gene: TRBJ2-3
d_gene: .
abundance: .
CDR3aa: CASSLSLPDTQYF
CDR3nt: TGTGCCAGCAGCTTATCCCTCCCAGATACGCAGTATTTT

len: 13
v_gene: TRBV27
j_gene: TRBJ2-7
d_gene: TRBD1
abundance: .
CDR3aa: CASSTRDSYEQYF
CDR3nt: TGTGCCAGCAGTACCCGGGACAGCTACGAGCAGTACTTC

len: 16
v_gene: TRBV7-9
j_gene: TRBJ1-4
d_gene: .
abundance: .
CDR3aa: CASSLGGAPANEKLFF
CDR3nt: TGTGCCAGCAGCTTAGGCGGGGCGCCGGCTAATGAAAAACTGTTTTTT

len: 12
v_gene: TRBV6-1
j_gene: TRBJ2-2
d_gene: .
abundance: .
CDR3aa: CASTDRAGELFF
CDR3nt: TGTGCCAGCACTGACAGAGCCGGGGAGCTGTTTTTT

len: 16
v_gene: TRBV9
j_gene: TRBJ2-5
d_gene: TRBD2
abundance: .
CDR3aa: CASSVAGRLAGETQYF
CDR3nt: TGTGCCAGCAGCGTAGCGGGCCGACTAGCGGGAGAGACCCAGTACTTC

len: 14
v_gene: TRBV5-6
j_gene: TRBJ2-7
d_gene: TRBD1
abundance: .
CDR3aa: CASSLGQGVSEQYF
CDR3nt: TGTGCCAGCAGCCTGGGACAGGGGGTAAGTGAGCAGTACTTC

len: 14
v_gene: TRBV10-2
j_gene: TRBJ2-7
d_gene: TRBD2
abundance: .
CDR3aa: CASATSGRTYEQYF
CDR3nt: TGCGCCAGCGCCACTAGCGGGCGTACCTACGAGCAGTACTTC

len: 16
v_gene: TRBV28
j_gene: TRBJ2-3
d_gene: TRBD1
abundance: .
CDR3aa: CASSSTGTGGTDTQYF
CDR3nt: TGTGCCAGCAGTTCCACCGGGACAGGGGGCACAGATACGCAGTATTTT

len: 15
v_gene: TRBV6-5
j_gene: TRBJ2-7
d_gene: .
abundance: .
CDR3aa: CASSSSGWEGGEQYF
CDR3nt: TGTGCCAGCAGTTCATCTGGTTGGGAAGGAGGCGAGCAGTACTTC